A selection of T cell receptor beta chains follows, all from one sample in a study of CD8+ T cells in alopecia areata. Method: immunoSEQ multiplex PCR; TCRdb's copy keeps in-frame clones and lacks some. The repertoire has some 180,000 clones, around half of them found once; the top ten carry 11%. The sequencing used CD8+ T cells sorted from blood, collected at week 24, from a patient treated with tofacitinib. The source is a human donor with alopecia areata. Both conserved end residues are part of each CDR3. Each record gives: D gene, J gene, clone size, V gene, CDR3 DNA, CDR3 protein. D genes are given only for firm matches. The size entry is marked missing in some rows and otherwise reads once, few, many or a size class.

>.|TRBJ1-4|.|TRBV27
TGTGCCAGCAGTTTTGGTGGAGAAAAACTGTTTTTT
CASSFGGEKLFF
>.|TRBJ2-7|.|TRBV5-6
TGTGCCAGCAGCCGGGGATACGAGCAGTACTTC
CASSRGYEQYF
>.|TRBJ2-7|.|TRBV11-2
TGTGCCAGCAGCTTTTCGGGGGGCTTAGGCTACGAGCAGTACTTC
CASSFSGGLGYEQYF
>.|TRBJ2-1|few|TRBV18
TGTGCCAGCTCACCACCGGCAGTAAAGCGGGACAATGAGCAGTTCTTC
CASSPPAVKRDNEQFF
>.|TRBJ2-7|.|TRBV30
TGTGCCTGGAGCCGGGACTCCGTGACCTACGAGCAGTACTTC
CAWSRDSVTYEQYF
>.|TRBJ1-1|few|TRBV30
TGTGCCTGGAGTGTAGGGGTCGGCCTGAACACTGAAGCTTTCTTT
CAWSVGVGLNTEAFF
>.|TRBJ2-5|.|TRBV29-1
TGCAGCGTCCCCGCTGCGGGCGAGACCCAGTACTTC
CSVPAAGETQYF
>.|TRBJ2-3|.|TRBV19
TGTGCCAGTAGCGAGGACACAGATACGCAGTATTTT
CASSEDTDTQYF
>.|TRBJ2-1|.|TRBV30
TGTGCCTGGAGTGTGTCGGGCGATATATACAATGAGCAGTTCTTC
CAWSVSGDIYNEQFF
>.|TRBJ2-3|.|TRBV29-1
TGCAGCGTGGCCCGGGGCCAACGGGCTGGGCGCACAGATACGCAGTATTTT
CSVARGQRAGRTDTQYF
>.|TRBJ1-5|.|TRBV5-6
TGTGCCAGCAGCTTCACAGGGAGGGGTCAGCCCCAGCATTTT
CASSFTGRGQPQHF
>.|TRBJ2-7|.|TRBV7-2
TGTGCCAGCAGGAATACGGGGTCCGCCTACGAGCAGTACTTC
CASRNTGSAYEQYF
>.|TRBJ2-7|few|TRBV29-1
TGCAGCGTTGAACTCACGGGGGCTAGCTACGAGCAGTACTTC
CSVELTGASYEQYF
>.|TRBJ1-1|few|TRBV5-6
TGTGCCAGCAGCTGGGCAACAGGACGCACTGAAGCTTTCTTT
CASSWATGRTEAFF
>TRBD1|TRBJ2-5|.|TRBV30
TGTGCCTGGAGCCGCTCAGGGGGCGGCCAAGAGACCCAGTACTTC
CAWSRSGGGQETQYF
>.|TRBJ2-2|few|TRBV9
TGTGCCAGCAGCCCGAACACCGGGGAGCTGTTTTTT
CASSPNTGELFF
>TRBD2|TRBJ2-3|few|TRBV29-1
TGCAGCGTACAACTAGCGGGACCTAGCACAGATACGCAGTATTTT
CSVQLAGPSTDTQYF
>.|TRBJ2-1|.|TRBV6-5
TGTGCCAGCAGTTACGTGGGGGTGGATGAGCAGTTCTTC
CASSYVGVDEQFF
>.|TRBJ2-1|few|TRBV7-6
TGTGCCAGCAGCTCCGGGTCCTACAATGAGCAGTTCTTC
CASSSGSYNEQFF
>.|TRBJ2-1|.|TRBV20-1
TGCAGTGCTAGAGACATCAATGAGCAGTTCTTC
CSARDINEQFF
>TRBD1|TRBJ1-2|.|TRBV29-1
TGCAGCGTTGAAGTCCTTGACAGGGATAGGGGCTATGGCTACACCTTC
CSVEVLDRDRGYGYTF
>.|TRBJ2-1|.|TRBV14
TGTGCCAGCAGCCAAACAGTAAGGACACAGCAGTTCTTC
CASSQTVRTQQFF
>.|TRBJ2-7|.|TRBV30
TGTGCCTGGAGTGAGGGAGAGTCCCGCGAGCAGTACTTC
CAWSEGESREQYF
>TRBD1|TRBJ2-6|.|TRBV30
TGTGCCTGGACGTCGCCGGGTAGGGGGCTGGCTGGGGCCAACGTCCTGACTTTC
CAWTSPGRGLAGANVLTF
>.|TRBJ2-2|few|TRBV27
TGTGCCAGCAGTTTAGTATCCACCGGGGAGCTGTTTTTT
CASSLVSTGELFF
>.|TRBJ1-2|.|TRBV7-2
TGTGCCAGCAGCTTAGCGCCCCCCAGGGGACCAGCTAACTATGGCTACACCTTC
CASSLAPPRGPANYGYTF
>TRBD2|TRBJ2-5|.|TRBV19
TGTGCCAGTAGTGCGACTAGCGGGTTGGAGACCCAGTACTTC
CASSATSGLETQYF
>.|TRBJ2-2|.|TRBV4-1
TGCGCCAGCAGCCATCTCACCGGGACCGGGGAGCTGTTTTTT
CASSHLTGTGELFF
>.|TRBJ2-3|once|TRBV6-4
TGTGCCAGCAGTGAAAGTCTTGGAGGGAAGAGGGATACGCAGTATTTT
CASSESLGGKRDTQYF
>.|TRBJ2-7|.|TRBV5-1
TGCGCCAGCAGCTTGGGCGCGGGGTCTCGTACCTACGAGCAGTACTTC
CASSLGAGSRTYEQYF
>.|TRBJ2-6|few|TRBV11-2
TGTGCCAGCAGCCCGAAGGGAGGGACAGCCTCTGGGGCCAACGTCCTGACTTTC
CASSPKGGTASGANVLTF
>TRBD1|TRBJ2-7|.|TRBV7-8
TGTGCCAGCAGTCCCGGGACAGGGGCGGGGTACGAGCAGTACTTC
CASSPGTGAGYEQYF
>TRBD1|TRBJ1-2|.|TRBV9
TGTGCCAGCAGCGGGACGAAACAGGGGGCGAACTATGGCTACACCTTC
CASSGTKQGANYGYTF
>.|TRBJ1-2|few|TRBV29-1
TGCAGCGCCCGAGGCGGGACAAATTATGGCTACACCTTC
CSARGGTNYGYTF
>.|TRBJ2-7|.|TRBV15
TGTGCCACCAGCAGAGGAAATTTGGAGCAGTACTTC
CATSRGNLEQYF
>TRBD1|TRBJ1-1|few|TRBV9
TGTGCCAGCAGCGTAGGGACAGGGGGAACTGAAGCTTTCTTT
CASSVGTGGTEAFF
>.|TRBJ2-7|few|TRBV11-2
TGTGCCAGCAGCTTAACCCCAGCCTCTGTAGAGCAGTACTTC
CASSLTPASVEQYF
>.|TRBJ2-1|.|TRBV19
TGTGCCAGTAGTCCCACGGCTGGGAATGAGCAGTTCTTC
CASSPTAGNEQFF
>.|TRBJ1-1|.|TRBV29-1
TGCAGCGTTGTGACAGGTGAAGCTTTCTTT
CSVVTGEAFF
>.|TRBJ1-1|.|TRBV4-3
TGCGCCAGCAGCCAAGGGCGGGGGAACACTGAAGCTTTCTTT
CASSQGRGNTEAFF
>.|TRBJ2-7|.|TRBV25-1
TGTGCCAGCAGACATTCTTACGAGCAGTACTTC
CASRHSYEQYF
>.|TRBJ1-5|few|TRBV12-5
TGTGCTAGTGGCAGACCCAATCAGCCCCAGCATTTT
CASGRPNQPQHF
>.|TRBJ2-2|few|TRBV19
TGTGCCAGTAGTAGTACGCCGAACACCGGGGAGCTGTTTTTT
CASSSTPNTGELFF
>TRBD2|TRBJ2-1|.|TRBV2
TGTGCCAGCAGTGAAACAAGCGGGGGGACTAATGAGCAGTTCTTC
CASSETSGGTNEQFF
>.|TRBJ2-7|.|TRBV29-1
TGCAGCGTTGTCTTGACCGAGGGGGGGACCGAGCAGTACTTC
CSVVLTEGGTEQYF
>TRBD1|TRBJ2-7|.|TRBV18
TGTGCCAGCTCACCAGCGGACAGGGCGTCCTACGAGCAGTACTTC
CASSPADRASYEQYF
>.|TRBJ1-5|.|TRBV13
TGTGCCAGCAGCTTATCCCCACGTGGGCCCCAGCATTTT
CASSLSPRGPQHF
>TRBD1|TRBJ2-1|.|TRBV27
TGTGCCAGCAGTAACTACTCGACAGGGTATTACAATGAGCAGTTCTTC
CASSNYSTGYYNEQFF
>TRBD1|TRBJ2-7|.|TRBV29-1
TGCAGCGTTGTGGGTGGGACAGGGGCGACCAAGAGCTCCTACGAGCAGTACTTC
CSVVGGTGATKSSYEQYF
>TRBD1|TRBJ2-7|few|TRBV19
TGTGCCAGTAGTATGCCGGACAGGGAGTACGAGCAGTACTTC
CASSMPDREYEQYF
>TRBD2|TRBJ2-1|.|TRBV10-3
TGTGCCAGCCGGGACTACAACAATGAGCAGTTCTTC
CASRDYNNEQFF
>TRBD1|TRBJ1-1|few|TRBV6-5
TGTGCCAGCAGTCTTGGACAGGGGGCCACTGAAGCTTTCTTT
CASSLGQGATEAFF
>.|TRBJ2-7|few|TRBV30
TGTGCCTGGGGGGGCCGGGCCTCCAACGAGCAGTACTTC
CAWGGRASNEQYF
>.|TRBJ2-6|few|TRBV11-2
TGTGCCAGCAGCTTGGTCGAATCCTCTGGGGCCAACGTCCTGACTTTC
CASSLVESSGANVLTF